This paragraph covers one TCR beta chain sequence. Its antigen specificity is not known. The input lacks base qualities; no much larger clone sits a single base away. CDR3 length: 13 amino acids, cysteine to phenylalanine. Only the CDR3 DNA stays, 39 bases, in frame from base 1. V drops 5 bases and J drops 0 bases, leaving 10 bases in between. CDR1 is given as SQVTM and CDR2 as ANQGSEA, both from the germline V gene. This sample is drawn from a study of T cell clonotyping in hematopoietic cell transplantation (dated by TCRdb to about 2021). Some background on the complete study: Pretransplant recipient samples were obtained after cytoreduction. In the study, fewer than 150 blood samples were gathered from 35 to 45 consecutive transplant recipients and their related donors. Patients were recruited between 2015 and January 2017 and followed until September 2020 or death. Broad study findings and their caveats: Recipient TCR diversity fell after transplant, with pathologically expanded clonotypes rising progressively from day 30 to day 180. Donor and pretransplant recipient Inverse Simpson Index values predicted broader posttransplant TCR repertoire diversity. Only a small fraction of recipient repertoires overlapped donor repertoires, with over 97% appearing de novo at the given depth. Sample size was limited, and cells were not sorted, so CD4 and CD8 repertoire contributions could not be separated.

With the immunoSEQ assay, which is a bias-controlled multiplex PCR relying on V- and J-specific primers, TCR beta CDR3 regions were amplified from genomic DNA. In a second PCR step, a proprietary barcode and Illumina adapter sequences were attached to the CDR3 amplicons. An Illumina MiSeq instrument was used for sequencing of the CDR3 libraries. The published analysis was carried out like this. immunoSEQ Analyzer 3.0 was used for export and quality control, with R Bioconductor and Immunarch used for downstream analyses. Repertoire metrics were calculated using only productive rearrangements within the normalized downsampled data set. Clonotypes larger than 5 templates in the normalized cohort were defined as pathologically expanded. The Inverse Simpson Index was used to measure repertoire diversity. To capture all clonotypes, CMV-specificity analyses were performed on the non-normalized data set. TCRdb stores this immuneACCESS table with in-frame sequences only. Part of the clones is absent; in the studies checked, under half of the shortfall reflects unresolved V genes, and no reason is known for the rest. The DNA gave D and trimming, while V, J and clone size come from that table. Within this sample are some 16,000 clones, with 93% of them counted one time only. Roughly 1.8% of the sample lies in the top ten.

In the paper's terms, the time point label means: recipient sample about 28 days before transplant, after cytoreduction. Recipient blood was collected about 28 days before transplant and at days 30, 100 and 180 after transplant. Nuclei Lysis Solution was used to extract genomic DNA from fresh or cryopreserved unfractionated peripheral blood mononuclear cells. The sequence was obtained from a man in his late teens or twenties with biphenotypic leukemia. Some clones in this sample may be carry-over from other donors' samples. The sample in question was peripheral blood mononuclear cells, obtained before stem cell transplant. The chain joins TRBV29-1 to TRBJ1-2; perhaps TRBD1 is the D gene, with 5 bases matching. The CDR3 amino acid sequence is: CSVSGTSNYGYTF. The sequenced DNA: TGCAGCGTTTCCGGGACCTCTAACTATGGCTACACCTTC.